The clone carrying this TCR beta chain has just one count. V shed 4 bases, J shed 4 bases, and the junction held 2 bases outside the gene matches. The germline gives CDR1 MNHEY, CDR2 SVGEGT. This CDR3 region has 15 residues. This entry belongs to a study of control samples from healthy donors and cancer patients. Method: immunoSEQ multiplex PCR; TCRdb's copy keeps in-frame clones and lacks some. Here the sample spans 140,000 or so clones, 89% being singletons. The specimen sequenced was blood. The rearrangement links TRBV6-2 or TRBV6-3 to TRBJ2-1; 12 positions agree with TRBD2. The TCR originated in a man aged 25-45 years in good health. The CDR3 bases are TGTGCCAGCAGTTCGACTAGCGGGGGATACAATGAGCAGTTCTTC. This sequence encodes CASSSTSGGYNEQFF.